Below, 8 T cell receptor beta chains from the same sample are listed, as sequenced in a study of blood T cell repertoires in COVID-19 (dated by TCRdb to the early 2020s). Library creation used the immunoSEQ multiplex PCR assay. Not all clones reach the TCRdb copy of this immuneACCESS table, which keeps in-frame sequences only. Checked studies attribute under half of the gap to unresolved V genes and leave the rest unexplained. The sample table lists about 480,000 clones, 85% to 90% of them with a count of one. Together, the top ten hold 7.5% to 9.5% of the sample. The source material was peripheral blood. The receptors shown here come from a woman between 50 and 59 years old with COVID-19, enrolled during active disease.

The rearrangement joins TRBV7-5 to TRBJ1-1; whether TRBD1, the table's D call, matches the DNA was not checked. TRBV7-5 is termed a pseudogene. CDR3 length equals 13 residues. The CDR3 DNA is TGTGCCAGCAGCTTGTTACAGGGTCGAGAAGCTTTCTTT. Protein sequence: CASSLLQGREAFF.

The gene calls are TRBV15 and TRBJ2-7; 7 bases map to TRBD1. Germline lookup yields CDR1 LNHNV and CDR2 YYDKDF (reference sequence). CDR3 length equals 14 residues. The junction had 7 bases not matched to a gene; V was cut back by 5 bases and J by 3 bases. The CDR3: CATSLRDSGYEQYF. The CDR3 region has the DNA TGTGCCACCAGCCTACGGGACAGCGGCTACGAGCAGTACTTC.

The genes are TRBV16 and TRBJ2-7, with 8 bases lining up with TRBD1. V gave up 3 bases and J gave up 3 bases; unmatched junction bases: 4. The CDR3 extends over 14 amino acids. Looked up from germline, CDR1 is KGHSY and CDR2 is FQNENV. CDR3 amino acids: CASSQTGEIYEQYF. In DNA form, the CDR3 reads TGTGCCAGCAGCCAGACAGGGGAAATCTACGAGCAGTACTTC.

The CDR3 DNA is TGTGCCAGCAGCCCCGGGGGGAGGGCAAGGTTGACTGAAGCTTTCTTT. Residues: CASSPGGRARLTEAFF. V is TRBV14 and J is TRBJ1-1; D is perhaps TRBD1 (5 bases). The germline V and J ends were trimmed by 4 bases and 5 bases, with 20 bases remaining between them. The CDR3 spans 16 residues. Looked up from germline, CDR1 is SGHDN and CDR2 is FVKESK.

The V call is TRBV15, the J call TRBJ1-5, with D unresolved. CDR1 is LNHNV and CDR2 is YYDKDF in the germline V gene (reference sequence). The length of the CDR3 is 14 residues. V lost 4 bases and J lost 6, with 13 bases in between. The CDR3 loop reads CATSIGEGGQPQHF. CDR3 sequence (DNA): TGTGCCACCAGCATTGGAGAGGGTGGTCAGCCCCAGCATTTT.

The chain recombines TRBV24-1 with TRBJ1-5, with TRBD1 as a possible D gene (5 bases). Trimming cost V 2 bases and J 2 bases, with 6 bases left between them. Germline loops: CDR1 KGHDR, CDR2 SFDVKD. The CDR3 sequence is 14 residues long. CDR3 nucleotides: TGTGCCACCAGTGATTCCAGGGGCAATCAGCCCCAGCATTTT. Its protein is CATSDSRGNQPQHF.

The V and J genes are TRBV12-5 and TRBJ2-7; 7 bases fit TRBD2. The J segment lost 5 bases and the V segment lost 7 bases, leaving 11 bases of the junction unmatched. The CDR3 consists of 14 residues. Germline CDR1 is LGHNT and CDR2 is FRNRAP. The chain's CDR3 is CASAMGGVLHEQYF. The CDR3 nucleotides read TGTGCTAGTGCCATGGGGGGGGTTCTTCACGAGCAGTACTTC.

The J gene is TRBJ2-1, the V gene TRBV11-2; D may be TRBD1 (5 bases). V shed 5 bases and J shed 8 bases, with 7 bases lying between them. This CDR3 contains 11 residues. The V gene's germline CDR1 is SGHAT and CDR2 FQNNGV. This chain's CDR3 is CASSVRDEQFF. The CDR3 DNA reads as TGTGCCAGCAGCGTCAGGGATGAGCAGTTCTTC.